Listed here are 21 T cell receptor beta chains from one sample, sequenced in a study of cytomegalovirus exposure and HLA in healthy donors. The PCR made use of 60 Vbeta and 13 Jbeta primers. The assay was immunoSEQ multiplex PCR, and TCRdb's table has in-frame clones only and misses some. The top ten hold 2.5% to 3% of the sample, which has 120,000 or so clones, over 60% seen once. Source material: PBMCs. Source of these receptors: a woman aged 55-69 years in good health and CMV-seropositive.

The chain joins TRBV7-9 to TRBJ2-7, with D possibly being TRBD2 (6 bases). There are 14 residues in the CDR3. The ends were cut back, 5 bases at V and 3 bases at J, with 14 bases in the middle. Germline loops: CDR1 SEHNR, CDR2 FQNEAQ (reference sequence). For the CDR3, the DNA is TGTGCCAGCAGCCCCCGGGACTCCGTCTACGAGCAGTACTTC. This encodes CASSPRDSVYEQYF. The full variable domain, rest sourced from reference TRBV7-9 and TRBJ2-7, is DTGVSQNPRHKITKRGQNVTFRCDPISEHNRLYWYRQTLGQGPEFLTYFQNEAQLEKSRLLSDRFSAERPKGSFSTLEIQRTEQGDSAMYLCASSPRDSVYEQYFGPGTRLTVT.

This chain uses TRBV7-9 with TRBJ1-2; D is perhaps TRBD1 (5 bases). This CDR3 has 13 amino acids. CDR1 and CDR2 (germline): SEHNR, FQNEAQ (reference sequence). V gave up 5 bases and J gave up 2 bases, with 9 bases separating them. CDR3: CASSLRGNYGYTF. CDR3 nucleotide sequence: TGTGCCAGCAGCCTACGGGGGAACTATGGCTACACCTTC.

This chain uses TRBV19 with TRBJ1-2, with a weak D call TRBD1 (5 bases). This CDR3 is built from 15 residues. Germline V CDR1 and CDR2: LNHDA, SQIVND (reference sequence). V dropped 1 base and J dropped 1 base, with 10 bases sitting between them. The CDR3 sequence: CASSIVGQLNYGYTF. The CDR3 DNA is TGTGCCAGTAGTATAGTTGGACAACTTAACTATGGCTACACCTTC.

This chain joins TRBV19 and TRBJ1-3; 7 positions agree with TRBD1. The V gene's germline CDR1 is LNHDA and CDR2 SQIVND (reference sequence). The V segment lost 6 bases and the J segment 0 bases; nucleotides outside the gene matches: 8. The CDR3 spans 16 residues. In DNA form, the CDR3 reads TGTGCCAGTAGGGAAAGGGGGCTCGCCTCTGGAAACACCATATATTTT. It is translated as CASRERGLASGNTIYF.

The J gene is TRBJ2-5, the V gene TRBV25-1, with 10 bases fitting TRBD1. With V trimmed by 7 bases and J by 5 bases, 10 bases remained unmatched. CDR3 length equals 15 residues. The germline gives CDR1 MGHDK, CDR2 SYGVNS. The CDR3, as DNA: TGTGCCAGCAACCATGGGGGACAGGGGATGGAGACCCAGTACTTC. Its protein is CASNHGGQGMETQYF.

This clone was observed a few times. The J gene is TRBJ2-6, the V gene TRBV28, with D unclear. The CDR3 runs 16 residues. Germline loops: CDR1 MDHEN, CDR2 SYDVKM. The V and J ends lost 3 bases and 2 bases respectively, with 11 bases between them. The CDR3 DNA reads TGTGCCAGCAGTTTTTGGTCCCAGACTGGGGCCAACGTCCTGACTTTC. This encodes CASSFWSQTGANVLTF. Supplemented by reference TRBV28 and TRBJ2-6, the full variable domain reads DVKVTQSSRYLVKRTGEKVFLECVQDMDHENMFWYRQDPGLGLRLIYFSYDVKMKEKGDIPEGYSVSREKKERFSLILESASTNQTSMYLCASSFWSQTGANVLTFGAGSRLTVL.

The chain couples TRBV7-6 to TRBJ2-7, with 8 nucleotides matching TRBD2. The CDR3 has 15 residues. V lost 5 bases to trimming and J lost 1 base; unmatched junction nucleotides: 7. Per germline, CDR1 SGHVS and CDR2 FNYEAQ. The chain's CDR3 is CASSPVGGGSYEQYF. CDR3 coding DNA: TGTGCCAGCAGCCCAGTGGGCGGGGGGTCCTACGAGCAGTACTTC.

The chain has TRBV4-2 and TRBJ2-1; D gene uncertain. From germline, CDR1 is LGHNA and CDR2 YNFKEQ. The V and J ends lost 8 bases and 4 bases respectively, with 21 bases between them. The CDR3 length is 16 residues. The CDR3 loop reads CASSENSAQHYNEQFF. The CDR3, as DNA: TGTGCCAGCTCCGAAAACTCAGCGCAACATTACAATGAGCAGTTCTTC.

This sequence joins TRBV19 and TRBJ1-2, with 8 bases lining up with TRBD1. The CDR3 runs to 13 residues. V was pared by 5 bases and J by 6 bases, with 5 bases of the junction left unmatched. Germline V lookup: CDR1 LNHDA, CDR2 SQIVND (reference sequence). In DNA form, the CDR3 reads TGTGCCAGTAGTGGGGTGACAGGGGATGGCTACACCTTC. It encodes CASSGVTGDGYTF.

The chain is built from TRBV29-1 and TRBJ2-7; D gene unclear. Trimming left V 4 bases short and J 6 bases short, with 10 bases between. Germline V gene lookup returns CDR1 SQVTM and CDR2 ANQGSEA. CDR3 length equals 11 residues. CDR3 protein: CSVGFTGEQYF. DNA of the CDR3: TGCAGCGTTGGATTTACGGGCGAGCAGTACTTC.

Note on this clone: At one boundary the junction diverges from the germline segment, which might be a read error. This chain uses TRBV7-9 with TRBJ1-4, with D hard to call. This CDR3 is built from 16 residues. Per germline, CDR1 SEHNR and CDR2 FQNEAQ (reference sequence). The CDR3 DNA reads TGTGCCAGCAGCTTAGCAGCCCTTGCAACTAATGGAAAACTGTTTTTT. This codes for CASSLAALATNGKLFF.

The rearrangement links TRBV10-1 to TRBJ2-1, with 12 bases identical to TRBD1. V lost 0 bases, J lost 8 bases, and 5 bases stayed unmatched. Per the germline V gene, CDR1 is WNHNN and CDR2 is SYGVQD (reference sequence). This CDR3 has 16 amino acids. The CDR3 loop reads CASSESRDRGPHEQFF. The DNA of the CDR3 is TGCGCCAGCAGTGAGTCGAGGGACAGGGGGCCCCATGAGCAGTTCTTC.

This clone has a handful of counts. The chain combines TRBV13 with TRBJ2-7, with D perhaps TRBD2 (5 bases). Trimming took off 3 bases at V and 2 bases at J, with 11 bases between the two ends. Germline V gives CDR1 PRHDT, CDR2 FYEKMQ (reference sequence). There are 14 residues in the CDR3. CDR3 residues: CASSLSGGTYEQYF. The CDR3 nucleotides are TGTGCCAGCAGCTTGAGCGGAGGAACCTACGAGCAGTACTTC.

The V and J genes are TRBV7-2 and TRBJ2-6; TRBD2 agrees at 7 bases. CDR1 and CDR2 from the germline V gene are SGHTA and FQGNSA. V lost 2 bases and J lost 0; bases outside the gene matches: 7. The CDR3 has 18 residues. The CDR3 coding sequence is TGTGCCAGCAGCTTAAAGGCTAGCGGAAGCTCTGGGGCCAACGTCCTGACTTTC. Amino acids: CASSLKASGSSGANVLTF.

The V and J genes are TRBV7-9 and TRBJ2-7; possibly TRBD1 for D (5 bases). The ends were cut back, 4 bases at V and 5 bases at J, with 15 bases in the middle. This CDR3 has 14 amino acids. CDR1 and CDR2 from the germline V gene are SEHNR and FQNEAQ (reference sequence). The CDR3 DNA reads as TGTGCCAGCAGCTGGCGGCAGAAGGACAACGAGCAGTACTTC. Encoded protein: CASSWRQKDNEQYF. Full variable domain (missing parts from reference TRBV7-9 and TRBJ2-7): DTGVSQNPRHKITKRGQNVTFRCDPISEHNRLYWYRQTLGQGPEFLTYFQNEAQLEKSRLLSDRFSAERPKGSFSTLEIQRTEQGDSAMYLCASSWRQKDNEQYFGPGTRLTVT.

CDR3 DNA: TGCGCCAGCAGCTTGGGGTCGGGGGTCGTTACCTACGAGCAGTACTTC. Translated, it gives CASSLGSGVVTYEQYF. The chain links TRBV5-1 to TRBJ2-7; D may be TRBD2 (6 bases). CDR3 length: 16 residues. The germline V gene has CDR1 SGHRS and CDR2 YFSETQ. V was clipped by 0 bases and J by 2 bases, with 15 bases between them.

This chain joins TRBV19 and TRBJ1-1; TRBD1 might be the D (5 bases). V lost 5 bases, J lost 0 bases, and 7 bases lay in between. The germline gives CDR1 LNHDA, CDR2 SQIVND (reference sequence). This CDR3 contains 13 residues. The CDR3 spells CASSWGVNTEAFF. The DNA of the CDR3 is TGTGCCAGTAGTTGGGGGGTGAACACTGAAGCTTTCTTT.

The chain links TRBV5-1 to TRBJ2-7; 8 nucleotides line up with TRBD1. CDR1 and CDR2 from the germline V gene are SGHRS and YFSETQ. V lost 4 bases to trimming and J lost 0 bases; unmatched junction nucleotides: 6. CDR3 size: 15 residues. The CDR3 DNA is TGCGCCAGCAGCCTTACAGGGGGTCCCTCCTACGAGCAGTACTTC. This encodes CASSLTGGPSYEQYF.

The chain joins TRBV28 to TRBJ2-7, with D uncertain. Germline V gene lookup returns CDR1 MDHEN and CDR2 SYDVKM. The CDR3 consists of 15 residues. V shed 4 bases and J shed 2 bases, with 15 bases lying between them. The CDR3 region is CASSSHSPVAYEQYF. The CDR3 coding sequence is TGTGCCAGCAGTTCACACAGCCCTGTGGCCTACGAGCAGTACTTC.

This chain joins TRBV6-6 and TRBJ2-2; D is ambiguous. The V and J ends lost 5 bases and 0 bases respectively, with 13 bases between them. The V gene's germline CDR1 is MNHNY and CDR2 SVGAGI (reference sequence). The CDR3 is made up of 16 amino acids. The CDR3 coding sequence is TGTGCCAGCAGTAAATTGCAGGCCGCGAACACCGGGGAGCTGTTTTTT. This codes for CASSKLQAANTGELFF.

The chain uses TRBV6-4 and TRBJ2-2; 7 bases map to TRBD1. CDR1 MRHNA and CDR2 SNTAGT come from the germline V gene. V lost 2 bases, J lost 7 bases, and 4 bases stayed unmatched. The CDR3 loop spans 14 amino acids. Here the CDR3 reads CASSDPRGNGELFF. Written as DNA, the CDR3 is TGTGCCAGCAGTGACCCCAGGGGGAACGGGGAGCTGTTTTTT.